The clone carrying this TCR beta chain has a single count. This entry belongs to a study of shared clonotypes between healthy human individuals. The study drew its donors from healthy HIV-negative adults without recent acute infections or vaccinations. Measured with immunoSEQ multiplex PCR; TCRdb has only the in-frame clones, and not every one. Counted here are 2 million to 3 million clones, roughly 93% occurring once; the ten biggest clones make up more than 0.35%. Sequencing was carried out using naive CD4+ T cells from PBMCs. Subset in this sample: CD45RA+ positively selected. This receptor was taken from a man between 18 and 35 years old in good health. Some clones in this sample may be carry-over from other donors' samples.

CDR3: CASSRGLAVDTQYF. The DNA for the CDR3 is TGTGCCAGCTCAAGGGGGCTAGCAGTAGATACGCAGTATTTT. V is TRBV28 and J is TRBJ2-3; 7 positions match TRBD1. There are 14 residues in the CDR3. Germline V gene data show CDR1 as MDHEN and CDR2 as SYDVKM. Trimming cost V 8 bases and J 5 bases; bases outside gene matches: 10.